This T cell receptor beta chain is from a study of T cells after yellow fever vaccination. Overall study context: Those fractions that held only low numbers of cells were prepared using the SMART-Seq v4 Ultra Low Input RNA kit. The study's findings and limits: On re-exposure, the response was weaker but peaked faster, at day 5 versus 15. Repertoires sorted by FACS could include abundant clonotypes that are contaminants from the bulk population.

This clonotype has at least ten counts. Antigen: not known. TCR cDNA, made by 5'RACE template switching, carried an added universal primer site and UMIs. TCRdb reanalysed the 5' RACE reads using MiXCR and keeps one entry per CDR3 protein. The sample lists 300,000 to 350,000 distinct CDR3 sequences; 4% were seen once. This CDR3 has 14 amino acids. Germline CDR1 is MNHEY and CDR2 is SVGAGI. V shed 7 bases and J shed 1 base, with 13 bases lying between them. This receptor was taken from a young man who received the YFV17D yellow fever vaccine. The starting material was PBMCs, obtained 5 days after the yellow fever booster vaccination. This sequence joins TRBV6-5 and TRBJ1-1, with D unclear. The CDR3 coding sequence is TGTGCCAGCACCCGGTTCATGGGGAACACTGAAGCTTTCTTT. Amino acids: CASTRFMGNTEAFF.